Presented here are 11 T cell receptor beta chains from one specimen sequenced in a study of blood T cell repertoires in COVID-19 (dated by TCRdb to the early 2020s). Preparation of the library involved the immunoSEQ multiplex PCR assay. TCRdb carries this immuneACCESS record with in-frame sequences only. Its versions omit some clonotypes, under half of them owing to an unresolved V gene in the studies checked, with the rest unexplained. The sample includes about 240,000 clones, with approximately 88% observed a single time. The biggest ten clones account for about 2.5% of the sample. The sample taken for sequencing was PBMCs or T cells enriched from blood (not recorded which). These receptors all come from a woman under 40 with acute COVID-19.

This clone was found a few times. The chain uses TRBV11-3 and TRBJ2-5; D is ambiguous. Germline V CDR1 and CDR2: SGHNT, YENEEA. V was clipped by 0 bases and J by 2 bases, with 10 bases between them. The CDR3 loop spans 15 amino acids. This chain's CDR3 is CASSLEGNNQETQYF. DNA of the CDR3: TGTGCCAGCAGCTTAGAGGGCAACAATCAAGAGACCCAGTACTTC.

The chain carries TRBV5-1 and TRBJ1-4, with D tentatively TRBD1 (6 bases). The CDR3 length is 18 residues. Germline lookup yields CDR1 SGHRS and CDR2 YFSETQ. Trimming removed 0 bases at V and 4 bases at J, with 19 bases between. CDR3 in DNA: TGCGCCAGCAGCTTGGTCGGGGAGTCGAGGGGGAATAATGAAAAACTGTTTTTT. It yields the protein CASSLVGESRGNNEKLFF.

The chain carries TRBV5-5 and TRBJ2-2; TRBD2 aligns across 15 bases. With 4 bases clipped from V and 3 bases from J, the junction kept 7 bases outside the gene matches. This CDR3 contains 18 residues. The germline V gene encodes CDR1 SGHKS and CDR2 YYEKEE (reference sequence). The CDR3 DNA follows: TGTGCCAGCAGCCTACGGACTAGCGGGGGGGCGGACACCGGGGAGCTGTTTTTT. Amino acids: CASSLRTSGGADTGELFF.

This rearrangement joins TRBV27 to TRBJ2-7, with D maybe TRBD2 (5 bases). The germline gives CDR1 MNHEY, CDR2 SMNVEV (reference sequence). CDR3 size: 15 residues. Trimming shortened V by 7 bases and J by 3 bases, and 19 bases separated the two germline ends. The chain's CDR3 is CASTSFSGEHYEQYF. The DNA of the CDR3 is TGTGCCAGCACCTCGTTTTCCGGGGAACACTACGAGCAGTACTTC.

This clone was observed a few times. The chain joins TRBV2 to TRBJ1-5; TRBD1 is a possible D gene (6 bases). CDR1 and CDR2 (germline): SNHLY, FYNNEI. The CDR3 covers 15 residues. Deletions cut 8 bases from V and 4 bases from J, with 18 bases between. CDR3 nucleotide sequence: TGTGCCAGCGGGATGGACAGTACCCTAAATCAGCCCCAGCATTTT. Its protein product is CASGMDSTLNQPQHF.

The chain carries TRBV6-1 and TRBJ2-2, with D perhaps matching TRBD1 (6 bases). The CDR3 is 15 residues long. The germline V gene has CDR1 MNHNS and CDR2 SASEGT. The germline V and J ends were trimmed by 3 bases and 6 bases, with 14 bases remaining between them. The CDR3 bases are TGTGCCAGCAGTGAGAATGTAGGGGGATCCGGGGAGCTGTTTTTT. Amino acid sequence: CASSENVGGSGELFF.

J is TRBJ1-1 and V is TRBV10-3; D ambiguous. The CDR3 covers 11 residues. Per germline, CDR1 ENHRY and CDR2 SYGVKD. With 8 bases removed from V and 4 bases from J, the gap between germline ends came to 8 bases. The DNA of the CDR3 is TGTGCCATCCAAGGGAGCACTGAAGCTTTCTTT. The encoded protein is CAIQGSTEAFF.

The genes are TRBV7-9 and TRBJ1-1; D gene uncertain. Trimming pared 2 bases from V and 4 bases from J, leaving 5 bases between. CDR1 and CDR2 (germline): SEHNR, FQNEAQ (reference sequence). The CDR3 runs 12 residues. CDR3 region: CASSLSSTEAFF. In DNA, the CDR3 is TGTGCCAGCAGCTTATCCAGCACTGAAGCTTTCTTT. Together with reference TRBV7-9 and TRBJ1-1, the CDR3 gives the full variable domain: DTGVSQNPRHKITKRGQNVTFRCDPISEHNRLYWYRQTLGQGPEFLTYFQNEAQLEKSRLLSDRFSAERPKGSFSTLEIQRTEQGDSAMYLCASSLSSTEAFFGQGTRLTVV.

The CDR3: CASSEEAGASGEKLFF. CDR3 bases: TGCGCCAGCAGTGAGGAGGCTGGGGCCTCTGGTGAAAAACTGTTTTTT. V and J are TRBV10-1 and TRBJ1-4; the D gene is possibly TRBD1 (5 bases). The germline gives CDR1 WNHNN, CDR2 SYGVQD (reference sequence). The CDR3 covers 16 residues. Trimming shortened V by 2 bases and J by 7 bases, and 17 bases separated the two germline ends.

CDR3 protein: CASGSSGANVLTF. In DNA, the CDR3 is TGTGCTAGTGGTTCGTCTGGGGCCAACGTCCTGACTTTC. The chain uses TRBV12-5 and TRBJ2-6; D remains unclear. Germline assignment: CDR1 LGHNT and CDR2 FRNRAP. This CDR3 region has 13 residues. Trimming shortened V by 4 bases and J by 1 base, and 2 bases separated the two germline ends.

The chain couples TRBV5-1 to TRBJ2-5, with 9 bases identical to TRBD1. The V segment lost 0 bases and the J segment 5 bases; nucleotides outside the gene matches: 2. This CDR3 region has 14 residues. The germline gives CDR1 SGHRS, CDR2 YFSETQ. CDR3 amino acids: CASSLGQGVETQYF. DNA for the CDR3: TGCGCCAGCAGCTTGGGACAGGGGGTGGAGACCCAGTACTTC.